The clone carrying this T cell receptor beta chain was found many times. Its antigen is not known. Researchers amplified the TCR beta CDR3 regions from RNA transcripts. The HTBI set primed first-round TCR CDR3 RT-PCR. Using its own MiXCR run on the multiplex PCR reads, TCRdb lists one record per CDR3 protein. This table holds about 250,000 distinct CDR3 sequences, roughly 22% found once. The data belong to a study of T cells in Graves' hyperthyroidism and ophthalmopathy. Study findings and constraints: Through a model of 13 V-J features, ophthalmopathy was separated from stable hyperthyroidism.

Germline loops: CDR1 SGHTA, CDR2 FQGNSA. The length of the CDR3 is 15 residues. The V gene end was trimmed by 6 bases and the J gene end by 0 bases; junction bases not matched to a gene: 8. The sample comprised blood. The clonotype was recovered from a woman between 40 and 50 years old with Graves' ophthalmopathy. The V and J genes are TRBV7-2 and TRBJ2-7; 7 nucleotides agree with TRBD1. The CDR3 DNA is TGTGCCAGCAGTCAGGACAGGACCCTCTCCTACGAGCAGTACTTC. It yields the protein CASSQDRTLSYEQYF.